Given below is one T cell receptor (beta chain) in context. Its antigen is not identified. These data belong to a study of beta chain features in type 1 diabetes. It was via CD45RO/CCR7/CD25/CD127/CD95/CD27 that CD4+ naive, central memory, regulatory and stem cell-like memory cells were sorted. General study points: The VDJ junctions of type 1 diabetes patients carried fewer insertions and more deletions. Sequencing of cDNA might inflate the share of cells that strongly express TCR. Moderate yet significant TCRB CDR3 shortening was seen in Type 1 diabetes patients in all four CD4+ subsets.

The authors reverse transcribed all of the isolated RNA, so sequencing captured expressed TCRB transcripts. The method was immunoSEQ multiplex PCR; TCRdb's version includes in-frame clones alone and lacks a portion of them. The sample records some 330,000 clones, around an eighth being singletons. This CDR3 is built from 15 residues. J gave up 0 bases and V 4 bases, and 2 bases lay outside the gene matches. Germline V gene sequence: CDR1 SEHNR, CDR2 FQNEAQ (reference sequence). The sequence was collected from a woman between 18 and 29 years old with type 1 diabetes. J is TRBJ2-7 and V is TRBV7-9; 11 positions agree with TRBD1. The sequencing input was naive CD4+ T cells from blood. The CDR3 nucleotides read TGTGCCAGCAGCTGGGACAGGGGGAGCTCCTACGAGCAGTACTTC. It yields the protein CASSWDRGSSYEQYF.